This record covers a single T cell receptor beta chain. The antigen remains unidentified. The data originate from a study of T cells in Graves' hyperthyroidism and ophthalmopathy. Study conclusions and caveats: Ophthalmopathy got predicted by the model a median 6.5 months before its onset.

Template material for amplifying TCR beta CDR3 regions consisted of RNA transcripts. Carried out on the TCR CDR3, a first-round RT-PCR used the HTBI primer set. MiXCR, run by TCRdb on the multiplex PCR reads, gives a single entry per CDR3 protein. The top ten hold around a fifth of the sample, which has 550,000 to 600,000 distinct CDR3 sequences, 35% to 55% seen once. The CDR3 contains 16 residues. V was clipped by 6 bases and J by 2 bases, with 19 bases between them. Germline loops: CDR1 SGHAT, CDR2 FQNNGV. The chain has TRBV11-2 and TRBJ1-2; D is unresolved. The sample taken for sequencing was peripheral blood or thyroid tissue (not recorded which). The receptor was derived from an adult woman with Graves' disease, either hyperthyroidism or ophthalmopathy (not recorded which). CDR3 amino acids: CASSFRGASVNYGYTF. CDR3 in DNA: TGTGCCAGCAGTTTCCGCGGCGCATCCGTAAACTATGGCTACACCTTC.